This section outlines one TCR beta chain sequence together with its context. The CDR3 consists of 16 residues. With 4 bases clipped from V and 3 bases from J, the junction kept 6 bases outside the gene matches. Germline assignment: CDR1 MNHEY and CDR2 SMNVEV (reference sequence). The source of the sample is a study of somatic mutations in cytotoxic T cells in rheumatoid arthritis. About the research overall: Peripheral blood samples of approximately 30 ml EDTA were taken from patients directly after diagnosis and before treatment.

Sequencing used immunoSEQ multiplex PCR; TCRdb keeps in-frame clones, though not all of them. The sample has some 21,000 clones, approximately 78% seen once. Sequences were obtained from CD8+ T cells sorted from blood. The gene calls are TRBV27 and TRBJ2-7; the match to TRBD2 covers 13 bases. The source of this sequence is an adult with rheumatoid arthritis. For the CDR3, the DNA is TGTGCCAGCAGTTCCGGACTAGCGGGGGACTACTACGAGCAGTACTTC. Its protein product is CASSSGLAGDYYEQYF.